This TCR beta chain emerged from a study of Ad26.COV2.S vaccination and SARS-CoV-2 variants. Trimming shortened V by 0 bases and J by 0 bases, and 9 bases separated the two germline ends. Germline values: CDR1 MGHRA, CDR2 YSYEKL. This CDR3 has 15 amino acids. Noted treatment: around 19 received Ad26.COV2.S at low or high dose, single or two shots; about 5 received placebo; per-sample allocation not given. Sampling occurred on day 63 after the first vaccine or placebo injection. Only in-frame clones appear in the TCRdb table, and some are missing; sequencing was by immunoSEQ multiplex PCR. Of roughly 320,000 clones in the sample, roughly 91% are singletons; the top ten hold roughly 3.6%.

The J gene is TRBJ2-7, the V gene TRBV4-1; maybe TRBD2 (5 bases). The clonotype originates from a person aged 18-65 years who received the Ad26.COV2.S COVID-19 vaccine or a placebo. Sequenced here: peripheral blood, sampled in a trial of Ad26.COV2.S vaccine versus placebo. Here the CDR3 reads CASSQDLGLSYEQYF. CDR3 DNA sequence: TGCGCCAGCAGCCAAGATCTAGGACTCTCCTACGAGCAGTACTTC.